Listed here are 25 T cell receptor beta chains from one sample, sequenced in a study of shared clonotypes between healthy human individuals. The table came from immunoSEQ multiplex PCR; TCRdb's copy has only in-frame clones and leaves some out. The sample lists about 2,500,000 clones, roughly 92% seen once, with roughly 0.14% in the top ten. What was sequenced was naive CD4+ T cells sorted from blood. Documented subset: CD45RA+ positively selected. Receptors originate from a man in his late teens or twenties in good health.

This rearrangement joins TRBV28 to TRBJ2-7; no definite D call. V was clipped by 7 bases and J by 0 bases, with 19 bases between them. The germline CDR1 and CDR2 sequences are MDHEN and SYDVKM. This CDR3 has 16 amino acids. This CDR3 reads CASTTSGHWSSYEQYF. The CDR3 DNA reads as TGTGCCAGCACCACCTCCGGGCACTGGAGCTCCTACGAGCAGTACTTC.

This chain uses TRBV7-9 with TRBJ2-7; 9 bases map to TRBD1. V shed 6 bases and J 4 bases; nucleotides not matched to a gene: 13. From germline, CDR1 is SEHNR and CDR2 FQNEAQ (reference sequence). The CDR3 is 16 amino acids. CDR3 DNA: TGTGCCAGCAGTTCGTACGGGGACAGGGAGAGTTACGAGCAGTACTTC. It codes for CASSSYGDRESYEQYF.

The rearrangement joins TRBV18 to TRBJ1-1; possibly TRBD1 for D (5 bases). This CDR3 contains 15 residues. Trimming removed 1 base from V and 3 bases from J, with 12 bases in between. The germline gives CDR1 KGHSH, CDR2 LQKENI. CDR3 region: CASSPLGVVDTEAFF. DNA of the CDR3: TGTGCCAGCTCACCACTGGGGGTAGTGGACACTGAAGCTTTCTTT. Full variable domain (remainder filled in from reference TRBV18 and TRBJ1-1): NAGVMQNPRHLVRRRGQEARLRCSPMKGHSHVYWYRQLPEEGLKFMVYLQKENIIDESGMPKERFSAEFPKEGPSILRIQQVVRGDSAAYFCASSPLGVVDTEAFFGQGTRLTVV.

The rearrangement links TRBV6-5 to TRBJ2-3; D may correspond to TRBD1 or TRBD2 (7 bases each). CDR1 is MNHEY and CDR2 is SVGAGI in the germline V gene. V was pared by 7 bases and J by 2 bases, with 13 bases between. The CDR3 totals 14 residues. The CDR3 bases are TGTGCCAGCACCAGGGGGGGGGCCACAGATACGCAGTATTTT. Its protein product is CASTRGGATDTQYF.

CDR3 nucleotide sequence: TGTGCCAGCAGCTTCCCGGGTAGCGGGGGCGCGAACACCGGGGAGCTGTTTTTT. It yields the protein CASSFPGSGGANTGELFF. The chain carries TRBV5-4 and TRBJ2-2; 9 bases match TRBD2. CDR3 size: 18 residues. V trimming: 2 bases; J trimming: 0 bases; junction bases outside the gene matches: 8. Per the germline V gene, CDR1 is SGHNT and CDR2 is YYREEE (reference sequence).

This clone was recorded only once. The chain combines TRBV15 with TRBJ1-4; D call uncertain. Trimming shortened V by 0 bases and J by 8 bases, and 10 bases separated the two germline ends. The germline gives CDR1 LNHNV, CDR2 YYDKDF (reference sequence). This CDR3 spans 14 amino acids. The CDR3 sequence is CATSRDRFGEKLFF. For the CDR3, the DNA is TGTGCCACCAGCAGAGATCGGTTTGGAGAAAAACTGTTTTTT.

The rearrangement joins TRBV5-1 to TRBJ2-7; 8 nucleotides agree with TRBD1. J lost 3 bases, V lost 0 bases, and 11 bases had no gene match. The germline gives CDR1 SGHRS, CDR2 YFSETQ. The CDR3 spans 17 residues. The CDR3 loop is CASSLGGQGVLDYEQYF. The DNA of the CDR3 is TGCGCCAGCAGCTTGGGTGGACAGGGTGTCCTAGACTACGAGCAGTACTTC.

This chain connects TRBV6-6 to TRBJ2-7, with 8 bases lining up with TRBD1. CDR3 length: 15 residues. CDR1 is MNHNY and CDR2 is SVGAGI in the germline V gene (reference sequence). V gave up 1 base and J gave up 6 bases; unmatched junction bases: 8. CDR3 region: CASSYLAGGASEQYF. The CDR3 DNA is TGTGCCAGCAGTTACTTGGCAGGGGGCGCATCCGAGCAGTACTTC.

V is TRBV15 and J is TRBJ1-5; D is ambiguous. Germline CDR1 is LNHNV and CDR2 is YYDKDF (reference sequence). The V gene lost 3 bases and the J gene lost 6 bases, with 15 bases spanning the gap. The CDR3 runs 15 residues. This chain's CDR3 is CATSRGRGSAQPQHF. The CDR3 nucleotides are TGTGCCACCAGCAGGGGTCGAGGGAGTGCTCAGCCCCAGCATTTT.

The gene calls are TRBV9 and TRBJ2-1, with D possibly matching TRBD2 (5 bases). This CDR3 has 15 residues. Per germline, CDR1 SGDLS and CDR2 YYNGEE. V gave up 3 bases and J gave up 3 bases, with 13 bases separating them. The CDR3 sequence: CASSGPGNYYNEQFF. CDR3 coding DNA: TGTGCCAGCAGCGGTCCGGGGAACTACTACAATGAGCAGTTCTTC.

The V call is TRBV11-2, the J call TRBJ2-3; D possibly matches TRBD1 or TRBD2 (6 bases each). The CDR3 is made up of 16 amino acids. Germline CDR1 reads SGHAT; CDR2 reads FQNNGV. The ends were cut back, 4 bases at V and 2 bases at J, with 16 bases in the middle. The CDR3 loop reads CASSSRGGLYTDTQYF. The DNA for the CDR3 is TGTGCCAGCAGCTCACGAGGGGGACTGTACACAGATACGCAGTATTTT.

The chain has TRBV5-1 and TRBJ1-1; D uncertain. Germline CDR1 and CDR2: SGHRS and YFSETQ. With 7 bases removed from V and 0 bases from J, the gap between germline ends came to 10 bases. The length of the CDR3 is 13 residues. Written as DNA, the CDR3 is TGCGCCAGCTGCGATAGAATGAACACTGAAGCTTTCTTT. Its protein is CASCDRMNTEAFF.

In this sample, this clone turned up a few times. The V call is TRBV10-3, the J call TRBJ2-2, with D hard to call. V was cut by 10 bases and J by 0 bases, with 12 bases left in between. Germline V gene lookup returns CDR1 ENHRY and CDR2 SYGVKD. The CDR3 is made up of 14 amino acids. DNA for the CDR3: TGTGCCACACTCAGAAGCGCGAACACCGGGGAGCTGTTTTTT. It encodes CATLRSANTGELFF.

This rearrangement joins TRBV25-1 to TRBJ1-1; 9 bases are a match to TRBD1. The CDR3 sequence is 14 residues long. V lost 6 bases, J lost 2 bases, and 4 bases stayed unmatched. CDR1 MGHDK and CDR2 SYGVNS come from the germline V gene. DNA for the CDR3: TGTGCCAGCAGCCGGACAGGGGTAAACACTGAAGCTTTCTTT. This translates into CASSRTGVNTEAFF.

The count of this clone is one. Different DNA sequences within this sample yield the same CDR3. This chain links TRBV6-1 with TRBJ2-2; D uncertain. Germline values: CDR1 MNHNS, CDR2 SASEGT. V lost 3 bases and J lost 0, with 5 bases in between. The CDR3 runs 14 residues. The CDR3: CASSDRTNTGELFF. The CDR3 DNA reads TGTGCCAGCAGTGACAGGACGAACACCGGGGAGCTGTTTTTT.

V gene TRBV5-1 combines with J gene TRBJ1-1; D remains ambiguous. CDR3 length equals 14 residues. Germline V lookup: CDR1 SGHRS, CDR2 YFSETQ. V dropped 5 bases and J dropped 1 base, with 12 bases sitting between them. The CDR3 region is CASRFSDKNTEAFF. The CDR3 nucleotides read TGCGCCAGCAGATTCAGTGACAAGAACACTGAAGCTTTCTTT.

This rearrangement joins TRBV5-6 to TRBJ2-5; maybe TRBD2 (5 bases). The CDR3 has 14 residues. V gave up 3 bases and J gave up 5 bases, with 14 bases separating them. In germline, CDR1 is SGHDT, CDR2 YYEEEE. CDR3 residues: CASSWQARRETQYF. The CDR3 region has the DNA TGTGCCAGCAGCTGGCAGGCCCGGAGGGAGACCCAGTACTTC.

The chain is built from TRBV19 and TRBJ1-5; 10 positions agree with TRBD1. The CDR3 loop spans 16 amino acids. Germline CDR1 LNHDA, CDR2 SQIVND (reference sequence). J gave up 7 bases and V 5 bases, and 11 bases lay outside the gene matches. The CDR3 DNA is TGTGCCAGTAGTGTTCTGGACAGGGGGAATGGGCAGCCCCAGCATTTT. This codes for CASSVLDRGNGQPQHF.

This clone was seen once. This sequence joins TRBV11-3 and TRBJ2-3; no definite D call. V was cut by 5 bases and J by 6 bases, with 30 bases left in between. The CDR3 is made up of 19 amino acids. Germline CDR1 and CDR2: SGHNT and YENEEA. The CDR3 DNA is TGTGCCAGCAGCCTTACTTACCTCCCGGGCCATCATCCCACGGATACGCAGTATTTT. Amino acid sequence: CASSLTYLPGHHPTDTQYF.

The CDR3 loop reads CASSLDRTFSNQPQHF. CDR3 in DNA: TGTGCCAGCAGCCTGGACAGGACCTTTAGCAATCAGCCCCAGCATTTT. This chain links TRBV11-2 with TRBJ1-5; 7 nucleotides agree with TRBD1. The CDR3 totals 16 residues. From germline, CDR1 is SGHAT and CDR2 FQNNGV. V dropped 5 bases and J dropped 0; count of bases not matched to a gene: 7.

V gene TRBV5-1 combines with J gene TRBJ2-7; 7 bases match TRBD1. The CDR3 runs to 16 residues. Germline values: CDR1 SGHRS, CDR2 YFSETQ. V was pared by 0 bases and J by 2 bases, with 8 bases of the junction left unmatched. The CDR3 region has the DNA TGCGCCAGCAGCTTGGGGGACAGCAAGTTCCCCTACGAGCAGTACTTC. Its protein is CASSLGDSKFPYEQYF.

The V and J genes are TRBV9 and TRBJ2-2; tentative D call: TRBD1 (6 bases). CDR1 is SGDLS and CDR2 is YYNGEE in the germline V gene. The CDR3 runs to 14 residues. The germline V and J ends were trimmed by 0 bases and 8 bases, with 11 bases remaining between them. The chain's CDR3 is CASSVGLGAGELFF. CDR3 nucleotides: TGTGCCAGCAGCGTAGGTCTGGGGGCTGGGGAGCTGTTTTTT.

The chain has TRBV7-9 and TRBJ2-1, with 7 bases fitting TRBD2. The V gene's germline CDR1 is SEHNR and CDR2 FQNEAQ (reference sequence). CDR3 length equals 15 residues. V dropped 1 base and J dropped 7; count of bases not matched to a gene: 7. CDR3 in amino acids: CASSLVREVRNEQFF. DNA of the CDR3: TGTGCCAGCAGCTTAGTTCGGGAGGTCCGTAATGAGCAGTTCTTC.

Comment on this clone: Other nucleotide sequences in the sample specify the same CDR3. V and J are TRBV19 and TRBJ2-7; TRBD1 is a possible D gene (6 bases). Trimming stripped 0 bases from V and 3 bases from J, with 6 bases between. CDR1 and CDR2 (germline): LNHDA, SQIVND (reference sequence). The CDR3 extends over 13 amino acids. The CDR3 protein is CASSIEGGYEQYF. The CDR3 nucleotides are TGTGCCAGTAGTATAGAAGGGGGCTACGAGCAGTACTTC. The full variable domain, in which reference TRBV19 and TRBJ2-7 provide the parts outside the CDR3, is DGGITQSPKYLFRKEGQNVTLSCEQNLNHDAMYWYRQDPGQGLRLIYYSQIVNDFQKGDIAEGYSVSREKKESFPLTVTSAQKNPTAFYLCASSIEGGYEQYFGPGTRLTVT.

J is TRBJ2-4 and V is TRBV29-1; possible D gene TRBD1, 6 bases. The CDR3 has 13 residues. Trimming pared 6 bases from V and 4 bases from J, leaving 13 bases between. CDR1 SQVTM and CDR2 ANQGSEA come from the germline V gene. The CDR3: CSVTGRGKNIQYF. The DNA of the CDR3 is TGCAGCGTGACAGGACGGGGAAAAAACATTCAGTACTTC.